Listed here is a single T cell receptor beta chain. These data belong to a study of cytomegalovirus exposure and HLA in healthy donors. The PCR ran on 60 Vbeta and 13 Jbeta primers. Sequencing was performed with immunoSEQ multiplex PCR; in TCRdb, only in-frame clones are kept and a portion is missing. The sample shows 150,000 to 200,000 clones, around 80% of them seen only once. V was pared by 9 bases and J by 3 bases, with 14 bases between. In germline, CDR1 is SNHLY, CDR2 FYNNEI. The CDR3 extends over 14 amino acids. This sequence originates from a woman aged 45-60 years in good health and CMV-seropositive. Sequenced material: PBMCs. This chain connects TRBV2 to TRBJ1-4; D possibly corresponds to TRBD1 (6 bases). CDR3 DNA sequence: TGTGCCAGTTACCGGACAGAGCCTAATGAAAAACTGTTTTTT. It translates to CASYRTEPNEKLFF. Combining the CDR3 with reference TRBV2 and TRBJ1-4 gives the whole variable domain EPEVTQTPSHQVTQMGQEVILRCVPISNHLYFYWYRQILGQKVEFLVSFYNNEISEKSEIFDDQFSVERPDGSNFTLKIRSTKLEDSAMYFCASYRTEPNEKLFFGSGTQLSVL.